This TCR beta chain was captured by sequencing in a study of T cell repertoires in cytomegalovirus infection. About the study: From public TCR beta signatures came an indication of both CMV infection and matching HLA type.

The CDR3 runs 17 residues. The germline gives CDR1 MNHEY, CDR2 SVGAGI. Trimming at V came to 7 bases and at J to 3 bases, leaving 11 bases not matched to a gene. TCRdb called the reads again in MiXCR, with one record for every CDR3 protein. The data hold hundreds of thousands of distinct CDR3 sequences, with roughly 30% observed a single time. A word on this clonotype: Its matching antigen is unknown.

Study conclusions and caveats: There were HLA-C-restricted CMV-specific TCR beta clonotypes dominating the ex vivo response.

The source of this sequence is a human donor in good health (CMV status not recorded). Some clones in this sample may be carry-over from other donors' samples. Sequences were derived from cultured CD8+ T cells from PBMCs, sampled from culture after CMV antigen stimulation. The chain links TRBV6-5 to TRBJ2-2; 10 bases fit TRBD2. CDR3 nucleotides: TGTGCCAGCACCCCGGCTAGCGGGGGCCCTTACACCGGGGAGCTGTTTTTT. This gives the protein CASTPASGGPYTGELFF.